This TCR beta chain was identified during a study of T cell repertoires in cytomegalovirus infection. Study background: It was the public TCR beta signatures that indicated both CMV infection and matching HLA type. Broader study findings: Identification of carriers of CMV plus the relevant HLA was achieved through cumulative public TCR beta family frequency. Clonotypes of TCR beta that were HLA-C-restricted and CMV-specific dominated the ex vivo response.

CDR1 is SGHNT and CDR2 is YYREEE in the germline V gene (reference sequence). The CDR3 spans 11 residues. Trimming stripped 0 bases from V and 6 bases from J, with 3 bases between. This clonotype was counted many times. Its specificity is unknown. Each CDR3 protein gets one entry after TCRdb re-called the reads with MiXCR. This sample has about 320,000 distinct CDR3 sequences, with more than 8% found just once. Sequencing was done on a sample of PBMCs. The clonotype originates from a human donor in good health (CMV status not recorded). Some clones in this sample may be carry-over from other donors' samples. The rearrangement uses TRBV5-4 and TRBJ1-1; D is unresolved. This CDR3 reads CASSLGSEAFF. The CDR3 region has the DNA TGTGCCAGCAGCTTGGGTTCTGAAGCTTTCTTT.